The 17 T cell receptor beta chains below come from one sample, sequenced in a study of prognosis after radiotherapy for stage I lung cancer. Genomic DNA served as the source from which two-round multiplex PCR generated TCR beta CDR3 amplicons. Used in first-round PCR were primers specific to each TRBV and TRBJ gene. MiXCR was run by TCRdb on the multiplex PCR reads, yielding one entry per CDR3 protein. The table lists roughly 13,000 distinct CDR3 sequences, approximately 46% of them singletons. The sequenced sample was PBMCs, obtained before or after stereotactic body radiation therapy (not recorded which). The receptors were sampled from a donor aged 50 or older with non-small cell lung cancer.

Comment on this clonotype: Lacking the conserved final phenylalanine or tryptophan, this CDR3 likely reflects a read error. V and J are TRBV28 and TRBJ2-7; the match to TRBD2 covers 8 bases. CDR1 and CDR2 (germline): MDHEN, SYDVKM. The CDR3 has 18 amino acids. After removal of 6 bases from V and 5 bases from J, the junction contained 21 bases not matched to a gene. CDR3 sequence reads: CASRAQRGGGGRRDEQYS. The CDR3 nucleotides read TGTGCCAGCAGGGCCCAAAGGGGGGGCGGGGGGCGAAGAGACGAGCAGTACTCC.

This clonotype was seen at least ten times. This chain connects TRBV10-3 to TRBJ2-1; the match to TRBD1 covers 7 bases. J gave up 4 bases and V 3 bases, and 6 bases lay outside the gene matches. From germline, CDR1 is ENHRY and CDR2 SYGVKD. The CDR3 runs 15 residues. CDR3 in amino acids: CAISDPGQKYNEQFF. Written as DNA, the CDR3 is TGTGCCATCAGTGACCCGGGACAGAAATACAATGAGCAGTTCTTC.

The rearrangement uses TRBV6-2 or TRBV6-3 and TRBJ1-1; 8 bases are a match to TRBD1. This CDR3 has 14 amino acids. V lost 2 bases to trimming and J lost 5 bases; unmatched junction nucleotides: 4. Germline loops: CDR1 MNHEY, CDR2 SVGEGT. CDR3 protein: CASSYTGGETEAFF. DNA for the CDR3: TGTGCCAGCAGTTACACAGGGGGGGAGACTGAAGCTTTCTTT.

This clonotype was recorded at least ten times. J is TRBJ1-4 and V is TRBV7-9, with 7 nucleotides matching TRBD1. V dropped 3 bases and J dropped 7; count of bases not matched to a gene: 5. The CDR3 sequence is 14 residues long. Germline V gene lookup returns CDR1 SEHNR and CDR2 FQNEAQ (reference sequence). For the CDR3, the DNA is TGTGCCAGCAGCTTTGACAGGGACGGTGAAAAACTGTTTTTT. It encodes CASSFDRDGEKLFF.

CDR3 in DNA: TGTGCCAGCAGTCTCGGAATCGGGGGCTACGAGCAGTACTTC. Translating gives CASSLGIGGYEQYF. This chain connects TRBV12-3 or TRBV12-4 to TRBJ2-7, with D possibly being TRBD2 (6 bases). The CDR3 has 14 amino acids. Trimming removed 5 bases at V and 3 bases at J, with 14 bases between.

This clonotype was seen a single time. A much more abundant neighbour one base away suggests this may be a read error. The chain uses TRBV27 and TRBJ2-4, with D unclear. Germline V gene sequence: CDR1 MNHEY, CDR2 SMNVEV (reference sequence). V lost 6 bases, J lost 7 bases, and 16 bases lay in between. The length of the CDR3 is 14 residues. The CDR3 nucleotides read TGTGCCAGCAGCTCCTCTGACGGTGGGAACATTCAGTACTTC. It is translated as CASSSSDGGNIQYF.

This clonotype was seen ten or more times. The V and J genes are TRBV7-9 and TRBJ1-2; 10 positions match TRBD1. Germline assignment: CDR1 SEHNR and CDR2 FQNEAQ (reference sequence). This CDR3 spans 15 amino acids. V shed 3 bases and J 8 bases; nucleotides not matched to a gene: 9. CDR3 sequence: CASSFWRQGAKGYTF. The CDR3 DNA sequence: TGTGCCAGCAGCTTCTGGCGACAGGGGGCGAAGGGCTACACCTTC.

Many counts were recorded for this clonotype. The rearrangement links TRBV20-1 to TRBJ1-2, with 7 bases matching TRBD1. Germline V CDR1 and CDR2: DFQATT, SNEGSKA (reference sequence). Trimming cost V 3 bases and J 6 bases; bases outside gene matches: 7. The CDR3 covers 13 residues. The CDR3 DNA sequence: TGCAGTGCTAGGGTAGGGGGCAGGGATGGCTACACCTTC. Its translation is CSARVGGRDGYTF.

The chain uses TRBV20-1 and TRBJ2-1; 9 positions match TRBD2. The V and J ends lost 6 bases and 6 bases, in that order; junction bases with no gene match: 6. The CDR3 is 13 residues long. Looked up from germline, CDR1 is DFQATT and CDR2 is SNEGSKA (reference sequence). DNA of the CDR3: TGCAGTGCCCCACTAGCGGGCCTCAATGAGCAGTTCTTC. The encoded protein is CSAPLAGLNEQFF.

This clonotype was detected once. The chain employs TRBV30 and TRBJ2-7; 8 bases are a match to TRBD2. The V gene end was trimmed by 3 bases and the J gene end by 7 bases; junction bases not matched to a gene: 8. CDR1 is GTSNPN and CDR2 is SVGIG in the germline V gene (reference sequence). The CDR3 sequence is 13 residues long. CDR3 protein: CAWRMRGAGEQYF. The DNA for the CDR3 is TGTGCCTGGAGGATGCGGGGGGCGGGGGAGCAGTACTTC.

In its sample, this clonotype ranks as medium-sized. This chain connects TRBV19 to TRBJ1-5; TRBD1 agrees at 12 bases. Per germline, CDR1 LNHDA and CDR2 SQIVND (reference sequence). The J segment lost 4 bases and the V segment lost 5 bases, leaving 15 bases of the junction unmatched. The CDR3 spans 19 residues. The CDR3 loop is CASSYPAGTGGSTNQPQHF. In DNA form, the CDR3 reads TGTGCCAGTAGTTACCCCGCCGGGACAGGGGGCTCAACGAATCAGCCCCAGCATTTT.

This clonotype has a count of ten or more. The chain carries TRBV18 and TRBJ2-7, with 7 bases matching TRBD1. This CDR3 has 15 amino acids. Germline CDR1 KGHSH, CDR2 LQKENI. Trimming removed 5 bases from V and 2 bases from J; junction bases left unmatched: 9. CDR3 region: CASSSQGMGTYEQYF. CDR3 in DNA: TGTGCCAGCTCATCACAGGGGATGGGGACCTACGAGCAGTACTTC.

The chain is built from TRBV7-9 and TRBJ2-7; tentatively, D is TRBD1 (6 bases). The germline CDR1 and CDR2 sequences are SEHNR and FQNEAQ (reference sequence). Trimming removed 6 bases at V and 3 bases at J, with 9 bases between. CDR3 length: 12 residues. The chain's CDR3 is CASRTGNYEQYF. The CDR3 DNA sequence: TGTGCCAGCAGGACAGGAAACTACGAGCAGTACTTC.

This sequence joins TRBV18 and TRBJ1-1, with 7 bases matching TRBD1. The CDR3 is made up of 14 amino acids. V gave up 3 bases and J gave up 12 bases; unmatched junction bases: 13. Germline CDR1 and CDR2: KGHSH and LQKENI. The DNA for the CDR3 is TGTGCCAGCTCACCCGGCGGGGACAGCTCGTCAACTTTCTTT. Protein product: CASSPGGDSSSTFF.

With respect to this clonotype: A far bigger clonotype differs at one base, so this is likely a read error. The J gene is TRBJ2-3, the V gene TRBV6-4; weak D call: TRBD1 (6 bases). Germline lookup yields CDR1 MRHNA and CDR2 SNTAGT. Trimming took 7 bases from V and 6 from J, leaving 17 bases between them. The CDR3 runs to 14 residues. CDR3 protein: CASTPDSGEDTQYF. The CDR3 nucleotides read TGTGCCAGCACCCCGGACAGTGGAGAGGATACGCAGTATTTT.

This clonotype appeared many times. The chain recombines TRBV11-2 with TRBJ2-1; possible D gene TRBD1, 6 bases. This CDR3 region has 15 residues. V lost 1 base to trimming and J lost 3 bases, with 10 bases between them. Germline V gene sequence: CDR1 SGHAT, CDR2 FQNNGV. The CDR3 region is CASSLAPDSYNEQFF. CDR3 in DNA: TGTGCCAGCAGCTTAGCCCCGGACAGCTACAATGAGCAGTTCTTC.

This clonotype has a count of ten or more. The chain is built from TRBV6-2 or TRBV6-3 and TRBJ2-1, with TRBD2 matching over 14 bases. The germline V gene has CDR1 MNHEY and CDR2 SVGEGT. The CDR3 consists of 16 residues. The V and J ends lost 6 bases and 2 bases, in that order; junction bases with no gene match: 3. CDR3 residues: CASRTTSGGAYNEQFF. CDR3 DNA sequence: TGTGCCAGCAGGACGACTAGCGGGGGGGCCTACAATGAGCAGTTCTTC.